The sequence of this T cell receptor (beta chain) was determined in a study of blood T cell repertoires in COVID-19. The CDR3 is 13 amino acids. Trimming stripped 5 bases from V and 3 bases from J, with 11 bases between. Germline V gene sequence: CDR1 MNHEY, CDR2 SVGEGT. Sequencing was performed with immunoSEQ multiplex PCR; in TCRdb, only in-frame clones are kept and a portion is missing. This sample carries roughly 87,000 clones, about 84% of them seen once, and the ten largest clones take under 8.5%. The receptor comes from a man in his forties or fifties with active COVID-19. The chain is built from TRBV6-2 or TRBV6-3 and TRBJ2-7; D call uncertain. What was sequenced was peripheral blood. CDR3 in DNA: TGTGCCAGCAGTAGTGGGCAAAACTACGAGCAGTACTTC. This gives the protein CASSSGQNYEQYF.